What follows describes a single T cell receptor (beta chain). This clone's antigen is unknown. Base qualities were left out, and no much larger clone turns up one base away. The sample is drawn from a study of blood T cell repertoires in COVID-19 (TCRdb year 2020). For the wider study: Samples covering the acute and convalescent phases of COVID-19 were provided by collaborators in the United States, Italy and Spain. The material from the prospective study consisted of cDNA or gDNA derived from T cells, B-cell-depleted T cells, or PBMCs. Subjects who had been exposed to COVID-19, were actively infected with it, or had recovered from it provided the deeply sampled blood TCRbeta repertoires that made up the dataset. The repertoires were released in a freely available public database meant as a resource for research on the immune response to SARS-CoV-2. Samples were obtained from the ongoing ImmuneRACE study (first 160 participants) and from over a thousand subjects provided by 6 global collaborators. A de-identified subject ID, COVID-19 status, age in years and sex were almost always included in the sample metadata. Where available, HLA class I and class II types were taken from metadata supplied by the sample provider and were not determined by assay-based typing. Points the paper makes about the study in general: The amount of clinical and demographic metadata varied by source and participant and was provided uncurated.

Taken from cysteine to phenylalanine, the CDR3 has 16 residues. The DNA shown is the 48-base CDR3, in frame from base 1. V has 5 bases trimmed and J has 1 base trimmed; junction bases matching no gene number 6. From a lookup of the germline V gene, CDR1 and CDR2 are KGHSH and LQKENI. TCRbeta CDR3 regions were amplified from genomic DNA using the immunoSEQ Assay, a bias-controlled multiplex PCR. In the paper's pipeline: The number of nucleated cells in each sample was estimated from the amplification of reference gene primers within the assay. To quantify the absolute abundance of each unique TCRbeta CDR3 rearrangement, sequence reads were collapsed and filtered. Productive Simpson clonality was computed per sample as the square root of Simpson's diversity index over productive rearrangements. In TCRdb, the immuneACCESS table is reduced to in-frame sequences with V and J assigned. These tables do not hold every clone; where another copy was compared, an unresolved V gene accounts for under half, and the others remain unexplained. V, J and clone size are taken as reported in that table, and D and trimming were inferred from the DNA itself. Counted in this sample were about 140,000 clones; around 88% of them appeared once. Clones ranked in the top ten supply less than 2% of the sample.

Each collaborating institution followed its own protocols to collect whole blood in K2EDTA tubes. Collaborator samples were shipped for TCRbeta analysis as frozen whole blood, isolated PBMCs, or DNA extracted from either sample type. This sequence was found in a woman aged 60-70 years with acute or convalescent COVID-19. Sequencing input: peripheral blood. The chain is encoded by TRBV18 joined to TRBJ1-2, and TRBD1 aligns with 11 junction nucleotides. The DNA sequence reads TGTGCCAGCTCAACCGGACAGGGGGCCAGTAACTATGGCTACACCTTC. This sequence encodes CASSTGQGASNYGYTF. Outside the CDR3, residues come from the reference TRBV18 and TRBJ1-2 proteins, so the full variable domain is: NAGVMQNPRHLVRRRGQEARLRCSPMKGHSHVYWYRQLPEEGLKFMVYLQKENIIDESGMPKERFSAEFPKEGPSILRIQQVVRGDSAAYFCASSTGQGASNYGYTFGSGTRLTVV.